This T cell receptor beta chain came from a study of blood T cell repertoires in COVID-19. Whole-study context: The study drew acute and convalescent COVID-19 samples from the United States, Italy and Spain. The cDNA or gDNA used as material had been derived from T cells, B-cell-depleted T cells, or PBMCs.

Seattle's cohort entered during active infection and was followed longitudinally. Per the original methods: Estimated nucleated cell counts came from reference gene primer amplification. The protocol was immunoSEQ multiplex PCR, while the TCRdb copy is restricted to in-frame clones and leaves out a portion. D and trimming were read from the DNA, whereas the V and J calls and clone size are those reported in that table. The sample lists around 400,000 clones, around 87% seen once, with about 2.1% in the top ten. V lost 6 bases to trimming and J lost 2 bases; unmatched junction nucleotides: 8. This CDR3 region has 15 residues. Germline CDR1 is MDHEN and CDR2 is SYDVKM.

This sequence joins TRBV28 and TRBJ1-2; TRBD1 agrees at 8 bases. The material sequenced was peripheral blood. The source is a woman aged 60-70 years with COVID-19, enrolled during active disease. The CDR3 nucleotides read TGTGCCAGCAGATCACCCGGGACAGGAAACTATGGCTACACCTTC. This codes for CASRSPGTGNYGYTF.